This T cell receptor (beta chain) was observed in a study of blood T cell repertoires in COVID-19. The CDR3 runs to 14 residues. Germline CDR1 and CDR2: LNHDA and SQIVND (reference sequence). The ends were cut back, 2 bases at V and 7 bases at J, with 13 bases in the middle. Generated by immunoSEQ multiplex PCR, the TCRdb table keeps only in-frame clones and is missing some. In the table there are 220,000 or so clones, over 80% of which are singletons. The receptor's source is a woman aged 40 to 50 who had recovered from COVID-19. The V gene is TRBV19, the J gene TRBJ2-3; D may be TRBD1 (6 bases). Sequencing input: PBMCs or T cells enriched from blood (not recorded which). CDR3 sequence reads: CASSISDREYTQYF. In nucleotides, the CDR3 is TGTGCCAGTAGTATATCGGACAGAGAGTATACGCAGTATTTT.